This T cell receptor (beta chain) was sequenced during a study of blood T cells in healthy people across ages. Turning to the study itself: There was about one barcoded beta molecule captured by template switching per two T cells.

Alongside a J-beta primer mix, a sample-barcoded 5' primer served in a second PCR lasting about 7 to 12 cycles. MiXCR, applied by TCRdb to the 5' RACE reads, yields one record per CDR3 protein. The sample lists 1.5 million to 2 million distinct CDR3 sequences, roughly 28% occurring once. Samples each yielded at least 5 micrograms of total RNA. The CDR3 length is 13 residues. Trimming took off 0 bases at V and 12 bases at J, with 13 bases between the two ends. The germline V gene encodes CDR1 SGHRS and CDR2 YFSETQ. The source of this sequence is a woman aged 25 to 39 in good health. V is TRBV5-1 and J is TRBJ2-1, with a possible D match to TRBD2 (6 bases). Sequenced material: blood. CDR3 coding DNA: TGCGCCAGCAGCTTGGCCGGAGGGACTCGGCAGTTCTTC. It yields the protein CASSLAGGTRQFF.